A single T cell receptor (beta chain) is shown here with its context. Distinct nucleotide sequences in the sample also encode this CDR3. CDR1 is MNHEY and CDR2 is SVGAGI in the germline V gene. V shed 6 bases, J shed 6 bases, and the junction held 4 bases outside the gene matches. The CDR3 contains 12 residues. Enrolled during active infection, Seattle patients were then followed longitudinally. This specimen comes from a study of blood T cell repertoires in COVID-19. The wider study: Spain, Italy and the United States supplied samples that represented acute and convalescent COVID-19. From T cells, B-cell-depleted T cells, or PBMCs came the material, which was cDNA or gDNA.

Under the authors' procedure: Counts of nucleated cells, estimated from reference gene primer amplification, were obtained. Using immunoSEQ multiplex PCR, the repertoire was profiled, and TCRdb retains in-frame clones only, with some absent. That table supplies the V and J calls and clone size; D and trimming were determined from the DNA. The sample includes about 500,000 clones, approximately 91% of them seen just once. The receptor was isolated from a woman aged 45-60 years with COVID-19, enrolled during active disease. Sequencing used peripheral blood. V usage is TRBV6-5 and J usage is TRBJ1-2; 7 bases align to TRBD1. CDR3 region: CASSRQGDGYTF. The CDR3 DNA follows: TGTGCCAGCAGCCGCCAGGGGGATGGCTACACCTTC.